This TCR beta chain was identified in a study of OX40 agonist ivuxolimab in advanced cancers. Whole-study context: Ivuxolimab is a fully human IgG2 antibody that activates OX40 (CD134). Patients received ivuxolimab, an intravenous treatment, every 2 weeks at 0.01 to 10 mg/kg. Prior anti-PD-1, anti-PD-L1 or anti-CTLA-4 therapy did not bar entry, and about 40% had some.

Germline V lookup: CDR1 SGHDT, CDR2 YYEEEE. V was clipped by 4 bases and J by 5 bases; unmatched bases: 6. This CDR3 has 16 amino acids. Using immunoSEQ multiplex PCR, the repertoire was profiled, and TCRdb retains in-frame clones only, with some absent. The data hold under 40,000 clones, with around 81% observed a single time. This clonotype was obtained from an adult with an advanced solid tumor such as melanoma, head and neck, liver or kidney cancer. The sequences come from CD4+ or CD8+ T cells sorted from blood, collected in a trial of the OX40 agonist ivuxolimab. The chain has TRBV5-6 and TRBJ2-5, with TRBD2 identical over 15 bases. The DNA for the CDR3 is TGTGCCAGCAGCGGGACTAGCGGGGGGTCCCGGGAGACCCAGTACTTC. Its translation is CASSGTSGGSRETQYF.